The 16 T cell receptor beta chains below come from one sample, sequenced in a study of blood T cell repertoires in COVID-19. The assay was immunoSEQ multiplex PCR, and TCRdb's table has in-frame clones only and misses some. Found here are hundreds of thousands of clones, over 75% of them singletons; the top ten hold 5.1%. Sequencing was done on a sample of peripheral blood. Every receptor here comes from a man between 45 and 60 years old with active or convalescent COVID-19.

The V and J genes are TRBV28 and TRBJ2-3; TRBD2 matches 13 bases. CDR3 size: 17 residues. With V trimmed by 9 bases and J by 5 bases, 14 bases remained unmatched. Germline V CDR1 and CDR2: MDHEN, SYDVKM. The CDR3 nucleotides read TGTGCCAGTTCGCTTCGGACTAGCGGGAGACGGAGAGATACGCAGTATTTT. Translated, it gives CASSLRTSGRRRDTQYF.

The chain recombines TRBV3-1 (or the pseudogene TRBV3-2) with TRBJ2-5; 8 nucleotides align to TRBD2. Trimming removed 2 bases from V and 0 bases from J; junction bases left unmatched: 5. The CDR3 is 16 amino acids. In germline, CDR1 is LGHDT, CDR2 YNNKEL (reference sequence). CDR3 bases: TGTGCCAGCAGCCAATATGCGGGAGGTAACCAAGAGACCCAGTACTTC. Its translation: CASSQYAGGNQETQYF.

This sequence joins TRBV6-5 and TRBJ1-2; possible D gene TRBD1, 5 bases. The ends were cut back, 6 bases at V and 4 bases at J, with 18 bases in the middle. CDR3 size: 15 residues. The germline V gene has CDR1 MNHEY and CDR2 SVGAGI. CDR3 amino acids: CASRPTGLQGYGYTF. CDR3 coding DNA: TGTGCCAGCAGGCCGACGGGACTGCAGGGCTATGGCTACACCTTC.

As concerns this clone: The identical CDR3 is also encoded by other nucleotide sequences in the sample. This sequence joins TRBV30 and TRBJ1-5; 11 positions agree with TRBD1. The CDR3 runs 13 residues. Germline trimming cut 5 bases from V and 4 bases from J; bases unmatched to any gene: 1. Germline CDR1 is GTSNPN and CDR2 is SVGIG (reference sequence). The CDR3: CAWGTGGNQPQHF. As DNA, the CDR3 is TGTGCCTGGGGGACAGGGGGTAATCAGCCCCAGCATTTT.

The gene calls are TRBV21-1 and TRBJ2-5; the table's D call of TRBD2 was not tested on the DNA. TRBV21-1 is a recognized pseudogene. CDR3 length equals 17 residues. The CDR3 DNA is TGTGCCAGCAGCAGCGCTAGCCGACTAGCGGCCCAAGAGACCCAGTACTTC. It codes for CASSSASRLAAQETQYF.

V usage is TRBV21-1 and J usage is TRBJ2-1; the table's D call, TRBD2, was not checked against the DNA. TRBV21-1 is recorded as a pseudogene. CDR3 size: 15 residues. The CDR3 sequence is CASSKSPYPDNEQFF. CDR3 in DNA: TGTGCCAGCAGCAAATCCCCCTATCCGGACAATGAGCAGTTCTTC.

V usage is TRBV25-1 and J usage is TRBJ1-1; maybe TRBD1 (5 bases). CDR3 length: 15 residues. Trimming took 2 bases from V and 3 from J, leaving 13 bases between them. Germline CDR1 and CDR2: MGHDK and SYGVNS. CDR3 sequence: CASSETRGGDTEAFF. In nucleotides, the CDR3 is TGTGCCAGCAGTGAAACCCGGGGGGGTGACACTGAAGCTTTCTTT.

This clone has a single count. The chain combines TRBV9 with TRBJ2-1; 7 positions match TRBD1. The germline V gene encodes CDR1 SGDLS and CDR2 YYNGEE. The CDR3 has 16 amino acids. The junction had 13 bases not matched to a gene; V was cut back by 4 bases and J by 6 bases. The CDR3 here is CASSFLSGQSLNEQFF. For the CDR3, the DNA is TGTGCCAGCAGCTTCCTCTCGGGACAGAGCCTCAATGAGCAGTTCTTC. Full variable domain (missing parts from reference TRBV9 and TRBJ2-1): DSGVTQTPKHLITATGQRVTLRCSPRSGDLSVYWYQQSLDQGLQFLIQYYNGEERAKGNILERFSAQQFPDLHSELNLSSLELGDSALYFCASSFLSGQSLNEQFFGPGTRLTVL.

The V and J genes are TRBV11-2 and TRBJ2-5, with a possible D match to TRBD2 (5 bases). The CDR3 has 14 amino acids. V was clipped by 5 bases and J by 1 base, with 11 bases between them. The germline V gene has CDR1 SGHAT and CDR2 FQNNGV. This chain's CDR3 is CASSPVRGQETQYF. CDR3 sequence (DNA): TGTGCCAGCAGCCCCGTCCGGGGCCAAGAGACCCAGTACTTC.

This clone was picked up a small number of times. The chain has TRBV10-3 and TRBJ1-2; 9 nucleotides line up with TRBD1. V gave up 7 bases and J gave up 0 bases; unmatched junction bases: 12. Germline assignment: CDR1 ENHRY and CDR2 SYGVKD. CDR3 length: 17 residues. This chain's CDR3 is CAITDTTGGWANYGYTF. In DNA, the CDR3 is TGTGCCATCACTGATACTACAGGGGGCTGGGCTAACTATGGCTACACCTTC.

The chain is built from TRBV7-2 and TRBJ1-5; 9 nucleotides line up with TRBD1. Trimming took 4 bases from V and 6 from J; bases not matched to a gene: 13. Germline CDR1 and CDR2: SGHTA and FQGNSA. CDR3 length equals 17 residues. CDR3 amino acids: CASSSGGPGQGRQPQHF. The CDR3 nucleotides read TGTGCCAGCAGCTCCGGTGGTCCGGGACAGGGACGTCAGCCCCAGCATTTT. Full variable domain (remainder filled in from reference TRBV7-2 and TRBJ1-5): GAGVSQSPSNKVTEKGKDVELRCDPISGHTALYWYRQSLGQGLEFLIYFQGNSAPDKSGLPSDRFSAERTGGSVSTLTIQRTQQEDSAVYLCASSSGGPGQGRQPQHFGDGTRLSIL.

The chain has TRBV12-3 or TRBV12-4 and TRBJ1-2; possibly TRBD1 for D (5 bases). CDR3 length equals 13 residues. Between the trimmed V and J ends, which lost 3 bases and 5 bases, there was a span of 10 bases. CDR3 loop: CASSFGGRYGYTF. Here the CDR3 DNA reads TGTGCCAGCAGTTTTGGGGGGAGATATGGCTACACCTTC.

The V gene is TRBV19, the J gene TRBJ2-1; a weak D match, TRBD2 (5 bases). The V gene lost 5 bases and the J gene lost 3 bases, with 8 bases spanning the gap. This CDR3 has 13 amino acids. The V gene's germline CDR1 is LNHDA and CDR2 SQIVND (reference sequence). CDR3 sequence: CASSFRDYNEQFF. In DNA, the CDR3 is TGTGCCAGTAGTTTCCGGGACTACAATGAGCAGTTCTTC.

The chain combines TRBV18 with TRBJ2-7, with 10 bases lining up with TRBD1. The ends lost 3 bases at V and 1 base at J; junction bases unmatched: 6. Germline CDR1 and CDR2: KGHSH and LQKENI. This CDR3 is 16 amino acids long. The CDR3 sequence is CASSPLRTGGSYEQYF. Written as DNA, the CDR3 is TGTGCCAGCTCACCCCTTCGGACAGGGGGGTCCTACGAGCAGTACTTC. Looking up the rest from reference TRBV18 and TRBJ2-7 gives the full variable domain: NAGVMQNPRHLVRRRGQEARLRCSPMKGHSHVYWYRQLPEEGLKFMVYLQKENIIDESGMPKERFSAEFPKEGPSILRIQQVVRGDSAAYFCASSPLRTGGSYEQYFGPGTRLTVT.

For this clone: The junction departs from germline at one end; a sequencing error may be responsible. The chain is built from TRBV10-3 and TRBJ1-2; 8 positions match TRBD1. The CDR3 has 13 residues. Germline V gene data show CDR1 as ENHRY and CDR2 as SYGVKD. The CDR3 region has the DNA TGTGCCATCAGTATCACAGGGGGGAATGGATACACCTTC. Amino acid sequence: CAISITGGNGYTF.

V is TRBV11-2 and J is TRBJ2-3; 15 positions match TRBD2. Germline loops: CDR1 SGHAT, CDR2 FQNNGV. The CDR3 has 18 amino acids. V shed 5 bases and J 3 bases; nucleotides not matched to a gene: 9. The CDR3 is CASSQLGLAGGSTDTQYF. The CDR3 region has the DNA TGTGCCAGCAGCCAACTTGGACTAGCGGGAGGGTCAACAGATACGCAGTATTTT.